The 20 T cell receptor beta chains below were found in one sample sequenced in a study of cytomegalovirus exposure and HLA in healthy donors. With 60 Vbeta and 13 Jbeta primers, the PCR was carried out. The repertoire was sequenced with immunoSEQ multiplex PCR; TCRdb's copy has only in-frame clones and lacks some. The top ten clones hold around 1.6% of a sample with some 190,000 clones, 60% to 85% of them seen once. Sequencing used PBMCs. The origin of the receptors is a woman under 30 in good health and CMV-seronegative.

Here the CDR3 DNA reads TGCAGCGTTTTCAATAGAGGAACTGAAGCTTTCTTT. Amino acid sequence: CSVFNRGTEAFF. The chain combines TRBV29-1 with TRBJ1-1; D is undetermined. In germline, CDR1 is SQVTM, CDR2 ANQGSEA. Trimming cost V 5 bases and J 5 bases, with 12 bases left between them. This CDR3 spans 12 amino acids.

V and J are TRBV1 and TRBJ2-7; whether TRBD1, the table's D call, matches the DNA was not checked. TRBV1 is given as a pseudogene. This CDR3 has 13 amino acids. The CDR3 sequence: CTSSQDRTQPQYF. The CDR3 DNA reads as TGCACCAGCAGCCAAGACAGAACCCAACCCCAGTACTTC.

This clone was recorded once. The chain joins TRBV19 to TRBJ1-2, with TRBD1 matching over 9 bases. The CDR3 sequence is 13 residues long. Germline values: CDR1 LNHDA, CDR2 SQIVND (reference sequence). The trim removed 6 bases at V and 8 bases at J, leaving 7 bases unmatched. The CDR3 loop reads CASSGTGYSGYTF. The CDR3 DNA reads as TGTGCCAGTAGCGGGACAGGGTATTCGGGCTACACCTTC.

This chain connects TRBV2 to TRBJ1-2; 8 bases match TRBD1. Per germline, CDR1 SNHLY and CDR2 FYNNEI. The junction had 11 bases not matched to a gene; V was cut back by 9 bases and J by 2 bases. The length of the CDR3 is 15 residues. As DNA, the CDR3 is TGTGCCAGTAAACAGGGGGTAGTCACAAACTATGGCTACACCTTC. It encodes CASKQGVVTNYGYTF. Variable domain in full (rest from reference TRBV2 and TRBJ1-2): EPEVTQTPSHQVTQMGQEVILRCVPISNHLYFYWYRQILGQKVEFLVSFYNNEISEKSEIFDDQFSVERPDGSNFTLKIRSTKLEDSAMYFCASKQGVVTNYGYTFGSGTRLTVV.

The rearrangement uses TRBV9 and TRBJ2-7; 10 bases map to TRBD2. Unmatched junction bases numbered 8, after V lost 2 bases and J lost 3 bases. CDR1 and CDR2 from the germline V gene are SGDLS and YYNGEE. The CDR3 runs to 16 residues. CDR3 nucleotides: TGTGCCAGCAGCGTGGGGGCTAGCGGGAGTGTCTACGAGCAGTACTTC. Translating gives CASSVGASGSVYEQYF.

The rearrangement links TRBV2 to TRBJ2-2; 10 bases line up with TRBD2. From germline, CDR1 is SNHLY and CDR2 FYNNEI. This CDR3 comprises 16 residues. The V segment lost 6 bases and the J segment 7 bases; nucleotides outside the gene matches: 11. The CDR3 bases are TGTGCCAGCAGCGGAGCGGGAGGGCCGTCGGGCGGGGAGCTGTTTTTT. This gives the protein CASSGAGGPSGGELFF.

The chain is built from TRBV18 and TRBJ1-5; 7 bases match TRBD1. Germline CDR1 is KGHSH and CDR2 is LQKENI. J was trimmed by 7 bases and V by 4 bases; bases with no gene match: 10. The CDR3 is 15 residues long. DNA of the CDR3: TGTGCCAGCTCACTTAGCCACAGGGGTGGGCAGCCCCAGCATTTT. Translating gives CASSLSHRGGQPQHF. Based on the CDR3 plus reference TRBV18 and TRBJ1-5, the full variable domain is NAGVMQNPRHLVRRRGQEARLRCSPMKGHSHVYWYRQLPEEGLKFMVYLQKENIIDESGMPKERFSAEFPKEGPSILRIQQVVRGDSAAYFCASSLSHRGGQPQHFGDGTRLSIL.

With regard to this clone: Other nucleotide sequences in the sample specify the same CDR3. The rearrangement links TRBV14 to TRBJ1-1, with no clear D. CDR1 is SGHDN, CDR2 FVKESK, per germline. With 1 base removed from V and 1 base from J, the gap between germline ends came to 4 bases. This CDR3 spans 13 amino acids. In nucleotides, the CDR3 is TGTGCCAGCAGCCAAGGCAGGAACACTGAAGCTTTCTTT. The encoded protein is CASSQGRNTEAFF.

The chain uses TRBV18 and TRBJ2-1; 11 bases align to TRBD2. CDR1 KGHSH and CDR2 LQKENI come from the germline V gene. The CDR3 extends over 17 amino acids. Trimming cost V 6 bases and J 8 bases; bases outside gene matches: 15. This chain's CDR3 is CASSPTSGRTARDEQFF. The CDR3 DNA is TGTGCCAGCTCCCCCACTAGCGGGAGAACCGCGAGGGATGAGCAGTTCTTC.

V and J are TRBV2 and TRBJ2-7, with D tentatively TRBD1 (6 bases). From germline, CDR1 is SNHLY and CDR2 FYNNEI. The CDR3 sequence is 12 residues long. V lost 7 bases and J lost 0, with 7 bases in between. CDR3 in amino acids: CASTDSSYEQYF. DNA of the CDR3: TGTGCCAGCACGGACAGCTCCTACGAGCAGTACTTC.

The rearrangement uses TRBV6-5 and TRBJ1-5; TRBD1 matches at 7 bases. The CDR3 has 15 amino acids. Trimming removed 6 bases from V and 4 bases from J; junction bases left unmatched: 9. In germline, CDR1 is MNHEY, CDR2 SVGAGI. CDR3 in DNA: TGTGCCAGCAGAAGACAGGGAACGTCGAATCAGCCCCAGCATTTT. Its translation: CASRRQGTSNQPQHF.

V usage is TRBV9 and J usage is TRBJ2-1; 9 positions agree with TRBD2. The V and J ends lost 4 bases and 4 bases, in that order; junction bases with no gene match: 18. The germline V gene encodes CDR1 SGDLS and CDR2 YYNGEE. This CDR3 has 19 amino acids. Here the CDR3 DNA reads TGTGCCAGCAGCCGACCGATCGAATCTAGCGGGAACCTTTACAATGAGCAGTTCTTC. It is translated as CASSRPIESSGNLYNEQFF.

This clone was recorded once. The chain couples TRBV7-2 to TRBJ1-1; D not certain. The CDR3 is 12 residues long. Germline loops: CDR1 SGHTA, CDR2 FQGNSA. V lost 6 bases and J 4 bases, leaving 9 bases between the germline ends. This chain's CDR3 is CASRKDSTEAFF. CDR3 nucleotide sequence: TGTGCCAGCAGAAAGGACTCCACTGAAGCTTTCTTT.

The chain links TRBV28 to TRBJ1-5; D not resolved. The CDR3 runs to 14 residues. V lost 4 bases and J lost 5, with 12 bases in between. From germline, CDR1 is MDHEN and CDR2 SYDVKM. CDR3 in amino acids: CASSSSDGDQPQHF. The CDR3 DNA follows: TGTGCCAGCAGTTCGTCGGACGGGGATCAGCCCCAGCATTTT.

The chain combines TRBV4-1 with TRBJ2-1; tentatively, D is TRBD1 (6 bases). Germline values: CDR1 MGHRA, CDR2 YSYEKL. CDR3 length: 15 amino acids. V lost 3 bases and J 4 bases, leaving 13 bases between the germline ends. CDR3 bases: TGCGCCAGCAGCCAGGGGGCGGCTATATACAATGAGCAGTTCTTC. Amino acid sequence: CASSQGAAIYNEQFF.

V usage is TRBV10-1 and J usage is TRBJ2-1, with TRBD1 matching 7 bases. The V gene's germline CDR1 is WNHNN and CDR2 SYGVQD (reference sequence). V gave up 2 bases and J gave up 9 bases; unmatched junction bases: 4. CDR3 length: 13 residues. CDR3 DNA: TGCGCCAGCAGTGAGCAGGGGGAGAGTGAGCAGTTCTTC. It is translated as CASSEQGESEQFF.

This clone was seen more than once but under ten times. This rearrangement joins TRBV5-4 to TRBJ2-5, with 8 bases aligning to TRBD1. This CDR3 is built from 16 residues. CDR1 is SGHNT and CDR2 is YYREEE in the germline V gene (reference sequence). Trimming took 0 bases from V and 5 from J; bases not matched to a gene: 9. CDR3 sequence: CASSLGSRTGYETQYF. The DNA for the CDR3 is TGTGCCAGCAGCTTGGGTTCCCGGACAGGGTATGAGACCCAGTACTTC.

This rearrangement joins TRBV18 to TRBJ1-6; tentatively, D is TRBD1 (5 bases). In germline, CDR1 is KGHSH, CDR2 LQKENI. V lost 2 bases and J 3 bases, leaving 8 bases between the germline ends. The CDR3 loop spans 15 amino acids. In DNA, the CDR3 is TGTGCCAGCTCACCAGAAGGGGTCTATAATTCACCCCTCCACTTT. Protein product: CASSPEGVYNSPLHF.

As DNA, the CDR3 is TGTGCCAGTAGTACCGAGGACAGGGGGCCTGGAAACACCATATATTTT. Residues: CASSTEDRGPGNTIYF. The gene calls are TRBV19 and TRBJ1-3, with 11 bases identical to TRBD1. V lost 4 bases to trimming and J lost 2 bases; unmatched junction nucleotides: 4. In germline, CDR1 is LNHDA, CDR2 SQIVND (reference sequence). This CDR3 is 16 amino acids long.

This rearrangement joins TRBV7-3 to TRBJ2-1; 11 positions match TRBD2. This CDR3 has 15 residues. In germline, CDR1 is SGHTA, CDR2 FQGTGA. With V trimmed by 5 bases and J by 4 bases, 4 bases remained unmatched. The CDR3 loop reads CASSPTSGGYNEQFF. In DNA, the CDR3 is TGTGCCAGCAGCCCCACTAGCGGGGGATACAATGAGCAGTTCTTC.